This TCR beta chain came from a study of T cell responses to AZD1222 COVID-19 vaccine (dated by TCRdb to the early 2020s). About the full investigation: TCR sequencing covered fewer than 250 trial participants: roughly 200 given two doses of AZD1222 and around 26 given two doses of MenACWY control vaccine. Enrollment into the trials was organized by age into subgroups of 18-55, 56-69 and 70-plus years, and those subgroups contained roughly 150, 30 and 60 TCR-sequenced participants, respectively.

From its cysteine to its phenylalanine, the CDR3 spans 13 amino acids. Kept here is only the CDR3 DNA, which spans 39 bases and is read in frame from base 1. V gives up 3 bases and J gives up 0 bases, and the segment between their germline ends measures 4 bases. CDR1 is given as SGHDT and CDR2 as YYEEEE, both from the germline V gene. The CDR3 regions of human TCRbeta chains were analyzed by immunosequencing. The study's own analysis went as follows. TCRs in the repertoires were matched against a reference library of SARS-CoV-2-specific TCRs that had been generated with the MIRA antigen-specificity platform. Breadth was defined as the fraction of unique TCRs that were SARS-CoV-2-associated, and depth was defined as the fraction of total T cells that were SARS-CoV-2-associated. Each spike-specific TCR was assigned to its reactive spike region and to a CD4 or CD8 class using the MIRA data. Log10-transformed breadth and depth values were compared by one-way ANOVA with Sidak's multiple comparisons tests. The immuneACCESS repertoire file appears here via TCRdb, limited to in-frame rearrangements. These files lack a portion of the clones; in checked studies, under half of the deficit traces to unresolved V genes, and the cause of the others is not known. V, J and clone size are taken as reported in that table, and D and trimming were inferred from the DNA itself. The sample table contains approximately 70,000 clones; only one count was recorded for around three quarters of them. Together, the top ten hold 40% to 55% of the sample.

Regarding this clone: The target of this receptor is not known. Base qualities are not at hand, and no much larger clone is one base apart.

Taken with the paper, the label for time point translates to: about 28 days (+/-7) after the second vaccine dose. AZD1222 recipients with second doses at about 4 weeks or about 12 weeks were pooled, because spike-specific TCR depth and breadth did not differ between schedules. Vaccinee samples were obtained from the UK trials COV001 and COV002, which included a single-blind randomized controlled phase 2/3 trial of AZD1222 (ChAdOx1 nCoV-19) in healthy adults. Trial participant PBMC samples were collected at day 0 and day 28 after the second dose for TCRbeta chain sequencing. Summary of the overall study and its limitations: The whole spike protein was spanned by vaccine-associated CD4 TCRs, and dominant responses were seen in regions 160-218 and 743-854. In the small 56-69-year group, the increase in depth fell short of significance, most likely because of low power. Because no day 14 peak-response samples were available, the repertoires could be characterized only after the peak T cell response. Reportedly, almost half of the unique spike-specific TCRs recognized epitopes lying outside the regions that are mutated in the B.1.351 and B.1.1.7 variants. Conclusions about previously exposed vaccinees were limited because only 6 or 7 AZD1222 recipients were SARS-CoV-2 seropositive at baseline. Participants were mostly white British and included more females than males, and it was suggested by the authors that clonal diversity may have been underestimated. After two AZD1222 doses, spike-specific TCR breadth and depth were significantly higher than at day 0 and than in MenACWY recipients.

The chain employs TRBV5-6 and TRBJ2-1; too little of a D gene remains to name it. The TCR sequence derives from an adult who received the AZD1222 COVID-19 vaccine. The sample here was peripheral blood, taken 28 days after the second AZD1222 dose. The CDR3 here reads CASSYSSYNEQFF. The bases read TGTGCCAGCAGCTACAGCTCCTACAATGAGCAGTTCTTC. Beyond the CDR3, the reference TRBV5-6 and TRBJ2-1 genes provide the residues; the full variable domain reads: DAGVTQSPTHLIKTRGQQVTLRCSPKSGHDTVSWYQQALGQGPQFIFQYYEEEERQRGNFPDRFSGHQFPNYSSELNVNALLLGDSALYLCASSYSSYNEQFFGPGTRLTVL.